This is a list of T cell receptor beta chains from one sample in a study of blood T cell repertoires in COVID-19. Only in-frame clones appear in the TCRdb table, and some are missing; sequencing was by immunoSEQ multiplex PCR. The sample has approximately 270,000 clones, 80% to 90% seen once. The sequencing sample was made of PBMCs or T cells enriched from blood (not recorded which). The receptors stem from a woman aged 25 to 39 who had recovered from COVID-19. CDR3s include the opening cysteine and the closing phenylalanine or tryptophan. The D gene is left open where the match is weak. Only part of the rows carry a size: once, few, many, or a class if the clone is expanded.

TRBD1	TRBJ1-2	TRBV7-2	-	CASSLGQGDGYTF	TGTGCCAGCAGCTTAGGACAGGGGGATGGCTACACCTTC
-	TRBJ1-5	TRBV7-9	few	CASTLDGGQPQHF	TGTGCCAGCACCTTGGATGGAGGACAGCCCCAGCATTTT
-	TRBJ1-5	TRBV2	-	CASSTSAGNNQPQHF	TGTGCCAGCAGTACCTCCGCAGGGAACAATCAGCCCCAGCATTTT
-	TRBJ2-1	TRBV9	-	CASSVVGDETNEQFF	TGTGCCAGCAGCGTAGTCGGAGATGAGACCAATGAGCAGTTCTTC
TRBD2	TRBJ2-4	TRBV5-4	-	CASSQGGVKNIQYF	TGTGCCAGCAGCCAGGGAGGGGTTAAAAACATTCAGTACTTC
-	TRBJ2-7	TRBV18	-	CASSPRQTAGYEQYF	TGTGCCAGCTCACCCCGACAGACAGCAGGCTACGAGCAGTACTTC
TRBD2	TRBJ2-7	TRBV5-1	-	CASSPGLNYEQYF	TGCGCCAGCAGCCCGGGACTAAACTACGAGCAGTACTTC
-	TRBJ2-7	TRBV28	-	CATRTGREQYF	TGTGCCACCCGAACAGGGCGTGAGCAGTACTTC
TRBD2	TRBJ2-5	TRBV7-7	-	CASSLLAGARETQYF	TGTGCCAGCAGCCTACTAGCGGGAGCGCGGGAGACCCAGTACTTC
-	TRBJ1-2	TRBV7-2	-	CASSSGRRDGYTF	TGTGCCAGCAGCTCTGGGCGGAGGGATGGCTACACCTTC
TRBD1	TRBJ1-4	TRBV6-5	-	CASSAGQGSEKLFF	TGTGCCAGCAGCGCGGGACAGGGTAGTGAAAAACTGTTTTTT
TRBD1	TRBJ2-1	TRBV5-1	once	CASSLDGTVYNEQFF	TGCGCCAGCAGCTTGGATGGGACAGTGTACAATGAGCAGTTCTTC
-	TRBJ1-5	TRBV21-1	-	CASPGRGRGAQPQHF	TGTGCCAGCCCCGGACGAGGGCGGGGAGCTCAGCCCCAGCATTTT
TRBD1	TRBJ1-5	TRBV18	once	CASSPWDRGLIGNQPQHF	TGTGCCAGCTCACCCTGGGACAGGGGGCTTATAGGCAATCAGCCCCAGCATTTT
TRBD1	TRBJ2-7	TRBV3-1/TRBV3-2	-	CASSRTMGTAYEQYF	TGTGCCAGCAGCCGAACCATGGGGACAGCCTACGAGCAGTACTTC
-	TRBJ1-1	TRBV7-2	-	CASSIAGRGNTEAFF	TGTGCCAGCAGCATTGCTGGGAGGGGGAACACTGAAGCTTTCTTT
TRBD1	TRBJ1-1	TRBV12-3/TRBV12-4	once	CASRQGETTEAFF	TGTGCCAGCAGACAGGGGGAGACCACTGAAGCTTTCTTT
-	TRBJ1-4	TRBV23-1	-	CASRDSGQFF	TGCGCCAGCCGGGATTCTGGTCAGTTTTTT
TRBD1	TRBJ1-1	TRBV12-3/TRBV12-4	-	CASSLDREAFF	TGTGCCAGCAGTTTGGACAGGGAAGCTTTCTTT
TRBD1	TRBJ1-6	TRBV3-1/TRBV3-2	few	CASSQEGTALNSPLHF	TGTGCCAGCAGCCAAGAAGGGACAGCCCTCAATTCACCCCTCCACTTT